This T cell receptor (beta chain) came from a study of T cells in tumors after PD-1 blockade. About the research overall: Patients received pembrolizumab 200 mg every 3 weeks or cemiplimab 350 mg every 2 weeks. Daily vismodegib 150 mg continued in a subset of anti-PD-1-treated patients.

Genomic DNA template from tumor biopsies or peripheral blood, roughly 616 ng to 6,500 ng input. Clones were read by immunoSEQ multiplex PCR, and TCRdb kept only the in-frame ones, dropping some. The repertoire holds tens of thousands of clones, with around 80% as singletons. V gave up 5 bases and J gave up 8 bases; unmatched junction bases: 9. The V gene's germline CDR1 is MNHEY and CDR2 SMNVEV (reference sequence). The CDR3 consists of 15 residues. Source: PBMCs, taken before anti-PD-1 therapy. This clonotype was obtained from a human donor with advanced basal cell or squamous cell carcinoma (not recorded which). The chain links TRBV27 to TRBJ1-4; TRBD1 matches at 9 bases. The CDR3 DNA reads TGTGCCAGCAGTCCAAAGGGGACAGGGAACGAAAAACTGTTTTTT. Residues: CASSPKGTGNEKLFF.